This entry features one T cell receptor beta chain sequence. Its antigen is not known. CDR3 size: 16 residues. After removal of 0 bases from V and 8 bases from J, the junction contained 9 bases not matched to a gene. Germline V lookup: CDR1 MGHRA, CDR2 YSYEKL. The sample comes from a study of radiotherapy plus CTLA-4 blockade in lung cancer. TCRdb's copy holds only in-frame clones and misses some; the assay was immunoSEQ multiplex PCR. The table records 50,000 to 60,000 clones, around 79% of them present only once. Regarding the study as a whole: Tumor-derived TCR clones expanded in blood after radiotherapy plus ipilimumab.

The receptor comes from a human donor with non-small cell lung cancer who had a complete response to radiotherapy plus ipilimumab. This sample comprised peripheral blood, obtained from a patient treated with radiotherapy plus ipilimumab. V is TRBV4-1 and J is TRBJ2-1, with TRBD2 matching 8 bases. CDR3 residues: CASSQERSGSGYEQFF. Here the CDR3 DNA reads TGCGCCAGCAGCCAAGAACGGAGCGGGAGTGGCTATGAGCAGTTCTTC.